The 28 T cell receptor beta chains reported below all come from one sample, sequenced in a study of cytomegalovirus exposure and HLA in healthy donors. 60 Vbeta and 13 Jbeta primers were used in PCR. The repertoire was sequenced with immunoSEQ multiplex PCR; TCRdb's copy has only in-frame clones and lacks some. This sample yields over 130,000 clones, of which about 85% are seen a single time; roughly 3.6% belongs to the top ten. The sample comprised PBMCs. These receptors originate from a human donor in good health.

The chain carries TRBV5-8 and TRBJ2-7, with a tentative D call TRBD2 (5 bases). From germline, CDR1 is SGHTS and CDR2 YDEGEE. Trimming shortened V by 2 bases and J by 3 bases, and 12 bases separated the two germline ends. The CDR3 consists of 14 residues. CDR3 bases: TGTGCCAGCAGCTTAGCAGGACTTCACTACGAGCAGTACTTC. It specifies CASSLAGLHYEQYF.

The chain recombines TRBV7-6 with TRBJ1-1; weak D call: TRBD1 (5 bases). The V end lost 5 bases, the J end lost 1 base, and 20 bases lay between the germline ends. Germline V CDR1 and CDR2: SGHVS, FNYEAQ. The length of the CDR3 is 17 residues. CDR3 coding DNA: TGTGCCAGCAGCCCCCCAAGGGTGGGCGGGGGGAACACTGAAGCTTTCTTT. Its protein is CASSPPRVGGGNTEAFF.

The rearrangement links TRBV4-2 to TRBJ1-1; 7 positions match TRBD1. V shed 1 base, J shed 4 bases, and the junction held 3 bases outside the gene matches. The CDR3 is 14 amino acids. The germline V gene has CDR1 LGHNA and CDR2 YNFKEQ. CDR3 bases: TGTGCCAGCAGCCAAGCGGGACAGATCACTGAAGCTTTCTTT. Its protein is CASSQAGQITEAFF.

Written as DNA, the CDR3 is TGTGCCAGCAGTTTATCGGGACAGGGTGGCTATGGCTACACCTTC. It specifies CASSLSGQGGYGYTF. V is TRBV6-1 and J is TRBJ1-2; TRBD1 aligns across 9 bases. With 5 bases clipped from V and 4 bases from J, the junction kept 8 bases outside the gene matches. Per the germline V gene, CDR1 is MNHNS and CDR2 is SASEGT. The CDR3 has 15 residues.

The V gene is TRBV5-6, the J gene TRBJ2-3; unclear D gene. Trimming left V 0 bases short and J 6 bases short, with 11 bases between. The germline V gene encodes CDR1 SGHDT and CDR2 YYEEEE. The CDR3 is 14 amino acids. CDR3 sequence: CASSLAVLRDTQYF. In nucleotides, the CDR3 is TGTGCCAGCAGCTTGGCGGTCCTGAGGGATACGCAGTATTTT.

In the case of this clone: Other DNA sequences in this sample translate to the same CDR3. The rearrangement links TRBV10-3 to TRBJ1-5; 10 bases are shared with TRBD1. Germline CDR1 and CDR2: ENHRY and SYGVKD. Trimming at V came to 4 bases and at J to 3 bases, leaving 3 bases not matched to a gene. The CDR3 loop spans 15 amino acids. CDR3 sequence reads: CAISGGTGDNQPQHF. Here the CDR3 DNA reads TGTGCCATCAGTGGAGGGACAGGGGACAATCAGCCCCAGCATTTT.

The chain uses TRBV5-1 and TRBJ1-3; 9 positions match TRBD1. Germline V gene sequence: CDR1 SGHRS, CDR2 YFSETQ. V lost 0 bases to trimming and J lost 2 bases; unmatched junction nucleotides: 6. The CDR3 is made up of 17 amino acids. The CDR3 sequence is CASSLVPGQGPGNTIYF. The CDR3 DNA reads TGCGCCAGCAGCTTGGTCCCGGGACAGGGTCCTGGAAACACCATATATTTT.

V is TRBV11-2 and J is TRBJ2-5, with D perhaps TRBD1 (5 bases). V gave up 1 base and J gave up 5 bases, with 20 bases separating them. CDR3 length: 17 residues. Germline CDR1 is SGHAT and CDR2 is FQNNGV. DNA for the CDR3: TGTGCCAGCAGCTTAGGGACACTGGGGCTAGTAAGGGAGACCCAGTACTTC. Translation gives CASSLGTLGLVRETQYF.

The chain couples TRBV19 to TRBJ1-2; 8 nucleotides match TRBD1. The CDR3 runs to 14 residues. Germline trimming cut 3 bases from V and 8 bases from J; bases unmatched to any gene: 8. Germline V CDR1 and CDR2: LNHDA, SQIVND (reference sequence). CDR3 region: CASSIGTTGGGYTF. Written as DNA, the CDR3 is TGTGCCAGTAGTATTGGAACAACAGGGGGAGGCTACACCTTC.

The gene calls are TRBV19 and TRBJ1-1; the match to TRBD1 covers 7 bases. The trim removed 5 bases at V and 3 bases at J, leaving 6 bases unmatched. This CDR3 has 14 residues. Germline V gene lookup returns CDR1 LNHDA and CDR2 SQIVND (reference sequence). The CDR3: CASSRDSIDTEAFF. The DNA of the CDR3 is TGTGCCAGTAGTCGGGACAGTATCGACACTGAAGCTTTCTTT. Based on the CDR3 plus reference TRBV19 and TRBJ1-1, the full variable domain is DGGITQSPKYLFRKEGQNVTLSCEQNLNHDAMYWYRQDPGQGLRLIYYSQIVNDFQKGDIAEGYSVSREKKESFPLTVTSAQKNPTAFYLCASSRDSIDTEAFFGQGTRLTVV.

The chain combines TRBV6-5 with TRBJ2-1; the match to TRBD2 covers 14 bases. The germline CDR1 and CDR2 sequences are MNHEY and SVGAGI. The CDR3 contains 16 residues. Losses at the gene ends were 2 bases for V and 9 bases for J; bases not matched to a gene: 6. The CDR3 loop reads CASSYQGLAGAVEQFF. The CDR3, as DNA: TGTGCCAGCAGTTACCAGGGACTAGCGGGAGCGGTTGAGCAGTTCTTC.

The chain has TRBV27 and TRBJ2-2, with 8 bases identical to TRBD2. The germline gives CDR1 MNHEY, CDR2 SMNVEV (reference sequence). The V gene end was trimmed by 6 bases and the J gene end by 1 base; junction bases not matched to a gene: 7. There are 16 residues in the CDR3. The CDR3 bases are TGTGCCAGCAGGAGTAGCGGGGAGAAGAACACCGGGGAGCTGTTTTTT. Its protein product is CASRSSGEKNTGELFF.

The chain carries TRBV2 and TRBJ1-2, with 11 nucleotides matching TRBD1. Looked up from germline, CDR1 is SNHLY and CDR2 is FYNNEI. CDR3 size: 14 residues. J lost 4 bases, V lost 6 bases, and 4 bases had no gene match. The CDR3 is CASSAGTGGYGYTF. The DNA for the CDR3 is TGTGCCAGCAGCGCGGGGACAGGGGGCTATGGCTACACCTTC.

The rearrangement links TRBV7-9 to TRBJ2-1; no firm D call. The CDR3 is 14 amino acids. The ends were cut back, 6 bases at V and 2 bases at J, with 11 bases in the middle. The germline V gene has CDR1 SEHNR and CDR2 FQNEAQ (reference sequence). CDR3 amino acids: CASSFGVTYNEQFF. The CDR3 nucleotides read TGTGCCAGCAGTTTTGGAGTAACCTACAATGAGCAGTTCTTC.

The V and J genes are TRBV15 and TRBJ2-7; 10 bases line up with TRBD2. After removal of 2 bases from V and 4 bases from J, the junction contained 8 bases not matched to a gene. This CDR3 is 16 amino acids long. Germline CDR1 reads LNHNV; CDR2 reads YYDKDF (reference sequence). CDR3 nucleotides: TGTGCCACCAGCAGAATAAGTAGCGGGGGGAGTTACGAGCAGTACTTC. It translates to CATSRISSGGSYEQYF.

The chain carries TRBV2 and TRBJ2-2, with TRBD2 matching over 9 bases. From germline, CDR1 is SNHLY and CDR2 FYNNEI. The V gene end was trimmed by 6 bases and the J gene end by 3 bases; junction bases not matched to a gene: 5. The length of the CDR3 is 15 residues. Written as DNA, the CDR3 is TGTGCCAGCAGGGGGCCTAGCGGGGACACCGGGGAGCTGTTTTTT. Protein: CASRGPSGDTGELFF.

This clone was counted once. The chain couples TRBV6-5 to TRBJ1-1, with TRBD1 matching over 10 bases. The ends lost 2 bases at V and 1 base at J; junction bases unmatched: 4. The CDR3 loop spans 16 amino acids. The germline V gene has CDR1 MNHEY and CDR2 SVGAGI. CDR3 amino acids: CASSYRTGGGNTEAFF. CDR3 nucleotide sequence: TGTGCCAGCAGTTACAGGACAGGGGGGGGGAACACTGAAGCTTTCTTT.

Only one count was recorded for this clone. The CDR3 bases are TGTGCCAGCAGCCAAGATAAGGTCTTTGTGGGCCGCGGGAATGAAAAACTGTTTTTT. It encodes CASSQDKVFVGRGNEKLFF. The V and J genes are TRBV4-2 and TRBJ1-4, with D unclear. The V end lost 0 bases, the J end lost 5 bases, and 22 bases lay between the germline ends. Germline assignment: CDR1 LGHNA and CDR2 YNFKEQ. This CDR3 has 19 amino acids.

The chain recombines TRBV5-1 with TRBJ2-3; tentatively, D is TRBD2 (6 bases). Trimming removed 0 bases at V and 1 base at J, with 12 bases between. The germline CDR1 and CDR2 sequences are SGHRS and YFSETQ. There are 16 residues in the CDR3. The CDR3 loop reads CASSLEARGRTDTQYF. The CDR3 DNA sequence: TGCGCCAGCAGCTTGGAGGCGCGGGGCCGCACAGATACGCAGTATTTT.

V usage is TRBV19 and J usage is TRBJ2-7, with 7 nucleotides matching TRBD1. Germline V gene sequence: CDR1 LNHDA, CDR2 SQIVND (reference sequence). The CDR3 runs 13 residues. V trimming: 7 bases; J trimming: 6 bases; junction bases outside the gene matches: 9. The CDR3 DNA reads TGTGCCAGTACAATGTACAGGGGTGGCGAGCAGTACTTC. It codes for CASTMYRGGEQYF.

The V gene is TRBV11-2, the J gene TRBJ2-2; D remains unclear. Germline CDR1 SGHAT, CDR2 FQNNGV. There are 14 residues in the CDR3. Trimming cost V 0 bases and J 4 bases, with 6 bases left between them. CDR3 DNA sequence: TGTGCCAGCAGCTTAGATCTTCCCACCGGGGAGCTGTTTTTT. The encoded protein is CASSLDLPTGELFF.

The genes are TRBV7-9 and TRBJ2-1; 9 bases line up with TRBD2. The CDR3 is 16 amino acids. Germline V lookup: CDR1 SEHNR, CDR2 FQNEAQ (reference sequence). Trimming removed 1 base from V and 8 bases from J; junction bases left unmatched: 9. The CDR3 region has the DNA TGTGCCAGCAGCTTAGTCCCCGCGGGGGGGCTTGATGAGCAGTTCTTC. This sequence encodes CASSLVPAGGLDEQFF.

V and J are TRBV7-9 and TRBJ1-1; tentatively, D is TRBD1 (6 bases). Germline CDR1 is SEHNR and CDR2 is FQNEAQ (reference sequence). The CDR3 runs to 16 residues. Trimming took off 2 bases at V and 1 base at J, with 14 bases between the two ends. The chain's CDR3 is CASSLLLGAANTEAFF. CDR3 sequence (DNA): TGTGCCAGCAGCTTACTACTGGGGGCAGCGAACACTGAAGCTTTCTTT.

The chain combines TRBV10-3 with TRBJ2-2; 9 bases are shared with TRBD2. Per germline, CDR1 ENHRY and CDR2 SYGVKD. V was pared by 0 bases and J by 4 bases, with 3 bases of the junction left unmatched. The CDR3 is 16 residues long. CDR3 nucleotide sequence: TGTGCCATCAGTGAGTCGCGGGAGGGCTTCACCGGGGAGCTGTTTTTT. This translates into CAISESREGFTGELFF.

The chain joins TRBV5-6 to TRBJ2-1, with 8 bases fitting TRBD1. With V trimmed by 0 bases and J by 14 bases, 4 bases remained unmatched. From germline, CDR1 is SGHDT and CDR2 YYEEEE. The length of the CDR3 is 12 residues. CDR3 DNA: TGTGCCAGCAGCTTGGAAGAGACAGGGGAGTTCTTC. It is translated as CASSLEETGEFF.

CDR3 sequence reads: CASSPYGGSVNEQYF. CDR3 DNA: TGTGCCAGCAGCCCGTACGGGGGATCGGTGAACGAGCAGTACTTC. The chain employs TRBV7-2 and TRBJ2-7; D might be TRBD2 (6 bases). Germline V gene data show CDR1 as SGHTA and CDR2 as FQGNSA. The CDR3 length is 15 residues. The V and J ends lost 5 bases and 5 bases respectively, with 19 bases between them.

The gene calls are TRBV19 and TRBJ2-7; a possible D gene is TRBD1 (6 bases). Trimming stripped 3 bases from V and 2 bases from J, with 14 bases between. Per germline, CDR1 LNHDA and CDR2 SQIVND (reference sequence). The CDR3 length is 15 residues. Written as DNA, the CDR3 is TGTGCCAGTAGTATTACGGGGACATATACCTACGAGCAGTACTTC. Translated: CASSITGTYTYEQYF.

V gene TRBV7-2 combines with J gene TRBJ2-7, with D perhaps matching TRBD1 (6 bases). Per the germline V gene, CDR1 is SGHTA and CDR2 is FQGNSA. The ends were cut back, 5 bases at V and 3 bases at J, with 17 bases in the middle. The CDR3 sequence is 15 residues long. Here the CDR3 DNA reads TGTGCCAGCAGCCCTAGAGGTGGGGGCGTCTACGAGCAGTACTTC. It yields the protein CASSPRGGGVYEQYF.